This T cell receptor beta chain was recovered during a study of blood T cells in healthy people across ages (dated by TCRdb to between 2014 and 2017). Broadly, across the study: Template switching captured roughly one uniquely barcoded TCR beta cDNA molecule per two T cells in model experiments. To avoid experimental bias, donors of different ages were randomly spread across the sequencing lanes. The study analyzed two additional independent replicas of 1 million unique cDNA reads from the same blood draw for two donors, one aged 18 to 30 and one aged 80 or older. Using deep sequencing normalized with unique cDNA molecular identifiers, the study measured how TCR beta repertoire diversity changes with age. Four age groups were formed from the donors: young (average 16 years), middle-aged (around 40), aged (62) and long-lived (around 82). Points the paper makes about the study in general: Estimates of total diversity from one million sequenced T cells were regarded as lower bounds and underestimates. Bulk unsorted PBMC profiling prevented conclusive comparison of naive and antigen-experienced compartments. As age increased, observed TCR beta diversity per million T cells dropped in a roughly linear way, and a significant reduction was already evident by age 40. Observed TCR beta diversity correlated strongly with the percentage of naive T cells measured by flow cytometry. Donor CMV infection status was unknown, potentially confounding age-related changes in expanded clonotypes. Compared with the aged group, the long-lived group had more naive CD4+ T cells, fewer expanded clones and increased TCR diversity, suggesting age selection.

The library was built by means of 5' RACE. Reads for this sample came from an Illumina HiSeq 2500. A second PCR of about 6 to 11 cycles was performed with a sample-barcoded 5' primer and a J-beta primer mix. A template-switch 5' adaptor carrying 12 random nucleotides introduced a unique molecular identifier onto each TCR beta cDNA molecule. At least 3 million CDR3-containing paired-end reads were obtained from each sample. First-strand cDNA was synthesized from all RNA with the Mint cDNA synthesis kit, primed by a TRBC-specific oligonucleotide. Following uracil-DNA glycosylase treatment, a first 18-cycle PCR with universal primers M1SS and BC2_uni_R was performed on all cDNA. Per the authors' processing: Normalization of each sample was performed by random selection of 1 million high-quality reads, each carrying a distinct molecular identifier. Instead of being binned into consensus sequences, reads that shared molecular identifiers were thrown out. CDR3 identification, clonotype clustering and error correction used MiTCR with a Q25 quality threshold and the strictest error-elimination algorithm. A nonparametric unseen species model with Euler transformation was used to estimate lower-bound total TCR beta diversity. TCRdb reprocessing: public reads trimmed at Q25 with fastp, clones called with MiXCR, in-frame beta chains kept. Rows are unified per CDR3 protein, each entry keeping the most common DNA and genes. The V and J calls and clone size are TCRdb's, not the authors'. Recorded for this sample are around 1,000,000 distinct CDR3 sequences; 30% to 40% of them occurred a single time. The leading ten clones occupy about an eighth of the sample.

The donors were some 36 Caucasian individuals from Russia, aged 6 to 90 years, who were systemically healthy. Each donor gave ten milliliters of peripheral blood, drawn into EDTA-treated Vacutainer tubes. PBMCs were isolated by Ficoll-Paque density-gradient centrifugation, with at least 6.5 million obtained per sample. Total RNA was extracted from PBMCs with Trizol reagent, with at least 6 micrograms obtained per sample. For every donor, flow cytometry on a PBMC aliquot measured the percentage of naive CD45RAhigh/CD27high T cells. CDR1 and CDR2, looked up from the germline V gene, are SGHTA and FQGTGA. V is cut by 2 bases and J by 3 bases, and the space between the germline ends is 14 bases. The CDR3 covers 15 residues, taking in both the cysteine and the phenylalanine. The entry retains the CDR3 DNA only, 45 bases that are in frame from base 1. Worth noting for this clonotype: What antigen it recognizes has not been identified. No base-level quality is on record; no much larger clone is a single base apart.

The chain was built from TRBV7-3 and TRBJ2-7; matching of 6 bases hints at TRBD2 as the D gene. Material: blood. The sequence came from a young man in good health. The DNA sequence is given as TGTGCCAGCAGCTTATTGCGGGGCCCTAACTACGAGCAGTACTTC. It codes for CASSLLRGPNYEQYF. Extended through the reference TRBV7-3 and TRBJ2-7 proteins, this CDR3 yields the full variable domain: GAGVSQTPSNKVTEKGKYVELRCDPISGHTALYWYRQSLGQGPEFLIYFQGTGAADDSGLPNDRFFAVRPEGSVSTLKIQRTERGDSAVYLCASSLLRGPNYEQYFGPGTRLTVT.